This is a list of T cell receptor beta chains from one sample in a study of blood T cell repertoires in COVID-19. Data came from immunoSEQ multiplex PCR; TCRdb stores just in-frame clones and leaves some out. The sample holds over 65,000 clones, around 82% seen once. Specimen: peripheral blood. The receptors were sampled from an elderly man with active COVID-19. Each CDR3 is given without its conserved first and last residue. The order of the fields is J gene, V gene, CDR3 protein.

J gene: TRBJ2-2; V gene: TRBV29-1; CDR3 protein: SVARGWDTGELF
J gene: TRBJ2-5; V gene: TRBV7-9; CDR3 protein: ASSQTLRGGGETQY
J gene: TRBJ2-1; V gene: TRBV9; CDR3 protein: ASSVASGLATNEQF
J gene: TRBJ1-3; V gene: TRBV5-5; CDR3 protein: ASSADSLNTIY
J gene: TRBJ1-2; V gene: TRBV9; CDR3 protein: ASTGTVYGYT
J gene: TRBJ1-2; V gene: TRBV4-3; CDR3 protein: ASSQGAAFMNYGYT
J gene: TRBJ1-4; V gene: TRBV18; CDR3 protein: ASSPLGTGDEKLF
J gene: TRBJ2-1; V gene: TRBV7-8; CDR3 protein: ASSLIRGLAGVGQF
J gene: TRBJ1-2; V gene: TRBV5-4; CDR3 protein: ASRRGTDDGYT
J gene: TRBJ2-1; V gene: TRBV7-3; CDR3 protein: ASSTQEGYEQF
J gene: TRBJ1-1; V gene: TRBV7-2; CDR3 protein: ASSSISWGRNTEAF
J gene: TRBJ2-1; V gene: TRBV7-2; CDR3 protein: ASSLAPLSSGMYNEQF
J gene: TRBJ2-1; V gene: TRBV6-6; CDR3 protein: ASSYPGTTGNEQF
J gene: TRBJ2-7; V gene: TRBV6-5; CDR3 protein: ASSLGGVTSEQY
J gene: TRBJ2-7; V gene: TRBV18; CDR3 protein: ASSEREHPAHEQY
J gene: TRBJ2-1; V gene: TRBV4-3; CDR3 protein: ASSQIGGSGNEQF
J gene: TRBJ2-7; V gene: TRBV21-1; CDR3 protein: ASSKAGPWGGQY
J gene: TRBJ2-1; V gene: TRBV18; CDR3 protein: ASSPRAGPTLYNEQF
J gene: TRBJ2-7; V gene: TRBV19; CDR3 protein: ASSNGDSSYEQY